The clone carrying this TCR beta chain has at least ten counts. The record originates from a study of Graves' ophthalmopathy and Graves' hyperthyroidism. Study context: There was a collection of peripheral blood at initial diagnosis, before any treatment.

Germline CDR1 SGHTA, CDR2 FQGTGA. Germline trimming cut 5 bases from V and 5 bases from J; bases unmatched to any gene: 6. The CDR3 loop spans 14 amino acids. RNA transcripts were the source from which TCR beta CDR3 regions were amplified. Investigators did first-round RT-PCR with HTBI primers, then second-round multiplex PCR. TCRdb re-called the multiplex PCR reads with MiXCR, one entry per CDR3 protein. The sample consists of some 750,000 distinct CDR3 sequences, roughly 41% of them appearing once. The sample was peripheral blood. This TCR was recovered from an adult man with Graves' ophthalmopathy. This chain uses TRBV7-3 with TRBJ1-1; the match to TRBD1 covers 9 bases. Here the CDR3 reads CASSPQGAMTEAFF. In DNA form, the CDR3 reads TGTGCCAGCAGCCCACAGGGGGCGATGACTGAAGCTTTCTTT.